The 20 T cell receptor beta chains reported below all come from one sample, sequenced in a study of somatic mutations in cytotoxic T cells in rheumatoid arthritis. The table came from immunoSEQ multiplex PCR; TCRdb's copy has only in-frame clones and leaves some out. The sample lists about 20,000 clones; roughly 80% were seen once. Sequencing used CD8+ T cells sorted from blood. Source of these receptors: an adult with rheumatoid arthritis.

V is TRBV7-2 and J is TRBJ2-7; no clear D gene. Germline CDR1 reads SGHTA; CDR2 reads FQGNSA. CDR3 size: 15 residues. The V and J ends lost 4 bases and 1 base respectively, with 14 bases between them. The CDR3 nucleotides are TGTGCCAGCAGCTCCCGGGCCGAAAGGTCCTACGAGCAGTACTTC. Protein: CASSSRAERSYEQYF.

CDR3 in amino acids: CASSLGWGEQYF. In nucleotides, the CDR3 is TGTGCCAGCAGTTTAGGCTGGGGCGAGCAGTACTTC. The gene calls are TRBV27 and TRBJ2-7, with no clear D. This CDR3 comprises 12 residues. Trimming removed 2 bases at V and 6 bases at J, with 8 bases between. Germline CDR1 MNHEY, CDR2 SMNVEV (reference sequence).

V and J are TRBV6-1 and TRBJ2-7, with 7 bases matching TRBD1. Trimming cost V 5 bases and J 4 bases; bases outside gene matches: 8. The germline gives CDR1 MNHNS, CDR2 SASEGT. This CDR3 is 14 amino acids long. The CDR3 DNA reads TGTGCCAGCAGTCCCCCGGGACAGCGGTACGAGCAGTACTTC. It encodes CASSPPGQRYEQYF.

This chain connects TRBV29-1 to TRBJ2-4, with 7 bases lining up with TRBD1. With V trimmed by 0 bases and J by 6 bases, 8 bases remained unmatched. Germline V CDR1 and CDR2: SQVTM, ANQGSEA. The CDR3 contains 15 residues. CDR3 sequence reads: CSVEDPGGNLNIQYF. CDR3 DNA sequence: TGCAGCGTTGAAGACCCAGGGGGAAACCTAAACATTCAGTACTTC.

There are a few counts of this clone. The J gene is TRBJ2-1, the V gene TRBV6-4; D call uncertain. The V gene's germline CDR1 is MRHNA and CDR2 SNTAGT. This CDR3 has 13 residues. V lost 0 bases and J lost 6, with 6 bases in between. The CDR3 DNA reads as TGTGCCAGCAGTGACTCTACCGCCAATGAGCAGTTCTTC. This codes for CASSDSTANEQFF.

This clone was counted once. The gene calls are TRBV6-5 and TRBJ1-1; D is perhaps TRBD1 (5 bases). Trimming took 5 bases from V and 4 from J, leaving 17 bases between them. In germline, CDR1 is MNHEY, CDR2 SVGAGI. This CDR3 region has 15 residues. This chain's CDR3 is CASSLSTGGGTEAFF. The CDR3 DNA is TGTGCCAGCAGTCTATCGACGGGGGGTGGCACTGAAGCTTTCTTT.

This clone was detected a few times. The chain employs TRBV19 and TRBJ1-1, with D tentatively TRBD1 (5 bases). This CDR3 is built from 14 residues. V gave up 5 bases and J gave up 0 bases, with 10 bases separating them. CDR1 and CDR2 (germline): LNHDA, SQIVND (reference sequence). CDR3 protein: CASSWGSMNTEAFF. The CDR3 DNA sequence: TGTGCCAGTAGTTGGGGGTCCATGAACACTGAAGCTTTCTTT.

This rearrangement joins TRBV19 to TRBJ2-1; D remains ambiguous. The CDR3 has 13 residues. The germline V and J ends were trimmed by 6 bases and 5 bases, with 11 bases remaining between them. The germline gives CDR1 LNHDA, CDR2 SQIVND (reference sequence). The CDR3 DNA is TGTGCCAGTAGCTTGGATAGCCACAATGAGCAGTTCTTC. Translation gives CASSLDSHNEQFF.

The genes are TRBV6-6 and TRBJ2-4, with D possibly called TRBD1 or TRBD2 (5 bases each). Germline V gene lookup returns CDR1 MNHNY and CDR2 SVGAGI (reference sequence). The CDR3 extends over 13 amino acids. Trimming took 5 bases from V and 12 from J, leaving 17 bases between them. The CDR3 here is CASSPTAGAYQYF. Written as DNA, the CDR3 is TGTGCCAGCAGTCCCACGGCCGGGGCATATCAGTACTTC.

This rearrangement joins TRBV7-2 to TRBJ2-4; no clear D. The CDR3 covers 15 residues. CDR1 is SGHTA and CDR2 is FQGNSA in the germline V gene. V lost 4 bases to trimming and J lost 1 base, with 11 bases between them. The CDR3 bases are TGTGCCAGCAGCTCAGCGCTTGGGGCCAAAAACATTCAGTACTTC. It is translated as CASSSALGAKNIQYF. Filled out from reference TRBV7-2 and TRBJ2-4, the complete variable domain reads GAGVSQSPSNKVTEKGKDVELRCDPISGHTALYWYRQSLGQGLEFLIYFQGNSAPDKSGLPSDRFSAERTGGSVSTLTIQRTQQEDSAVYLCASSSALGAKNIQYFGAGTRLSVL.

This rearrangement joins TRBV4-3 to TRBJ2-7; D gene unclear. The CDR3 contains 13 residues. Germline lookup yields CDR1 LGHNA and CDR2 YSLEER. V was cut by 4 bases and J by 4 bases, with 11 bases left in between. The CDR3 loop reads CASSPSSGYEQYF. CDR3 DNA sequence: TGCGCCAGCAGCCCCAGCTCGGGTTACGAGCAGTACTTC.

The V and J genes are TRBV7-8 and TRBJ1-2; possible D gene TRBD1, 5 bases. With 3 bases removed from V and 8 bases from J, the gap between germline ends came to 13 bases. This CDR3 comprises 13 residues. CDR1 SGHVS and CDR2 FQNEAQ come from the germline V gene. The CDR3 nucleotides read TGTGCCAGCAGCTTTGACAGCTACAGGGGCTACACCTTC. Its protein is CASSFDSYRGYTF.

The chain combines TRBV12-5 with TRBJ2-3; D is ambiguous. CDR3 length equals 13 residues. Between the trimmed V and J ends, which lost 5 bases and 7 bases, there was a span of 13 bases. Germline-derived CDR1 and CDR2 are LGHNT and FRNRAP. DNA for the CDR3: TGTGCTAGTGGTCCCACCGCTTTTTATACGCAGTATTTT. It translates to CASGPTAFYTQYF.

This clone occurred once. V and J are TRBV5-1 and TRBJ1-2, with TRBD1 matching over 7 bases. The V and J ends lost 4 bases and 1 base, in that order; junction bases with no gene match: 4. The CDR3 covers 14 residues. The germline V gene encodes CDR1 SGHRS and CDR2 YFSETQ. CDR3 loop: CASSGRGLNYGYTF. The CDR3 DNA follows: TGCGCCAGCAGCGGAAGGGGGCTTAACTATGGCTACACCTTC.

This sequence joins TRBV6-6 and TRBJ2-2; D perhaps matches TRBD1 (5 bases). V lost 6 bases and J lost 8, with 10 bases in between. Looked up from germline, CDR1 is MNHNY and CDR2 is SVGAGI (reference sequence). CDR3 size: 12 residues. CDR3 in amino acids: CASRGVDGELFF. CDR3 bases: TGTGCCAGCAGAGGGGTTGATGGGGAGCTGTTTTTT.

The chain combines TRBV7-9 with TRBJ2-1, with 9 bases matching TRBD2. The V gene end was trimmed by 5 bases and the J gene end by 8 bases; junction bases not matched to a gene: 13. The CDR3 loop spans 16 amino acids. CDR1 is SEHNR and CDR2 is FQNEAQ in the germline V gene (reference sequence). CDR3 DNA: TGTGCCAGCAGCCTGGCCGGACTAGCGTATAGGCATGAGCAGTTCTTC. This encodes CASSLAGLAYRHEQFF.

This clone is medium-sized (0.01 to 0.1%) by share. The chain recombines TRBV14 with TRBJ2-7; D may be TRBD1 (7 bases). The CDR3 has 12 residues. V was cut by 8 bases and J by 3 bases, with 11 bases left in between. In germline, CDR1 is SGHDN, CDR2 FVKESK. CDR3: CASGQGGYEQYF. For the CDR3, the DNA is TGTGCCAGCGGGCAGGGGGGCTACGAGCAGTACTTC. Full variable domain (outside the CDR3, taken from reference TRBV14 and TRBJ2-7): EAGVTQFPSHSVIEKGQTVTLRCDPISGHDNLYWYRRVMGKEIKFLLHFVKESKQDESGMPNNRFLAERTGGTYSTLKVQPAELEDSGVYFCASGQGGYEQYFGPGTRLTVT.

This rearrangement joins TRBV30 to TRBJ1-4; D call uncertain. Germline values: CDR1 GTSNPN, CDR2 SVGIG (reference sequence). Trimming cost V 2 bases and J 3 bases, with 13 bases left between them. CDR3 length equals 15 residues. The CDR3 reads CAWSLRGAANEKLFF. For the CDR3, the DNA is TGTGCCTGGAGTTTACGTGGCGCTGCTAATGAAAAACTGTTTTTT.

J is TRBJ2-5 and V is TRBV28, with D uncertain. Between the trimmed V and J ends, which lost 2 bases and 8 bases, there was a span of 6 bases. The germline CDR1 and CDR2 sequences are MDHEN and SYDVKM. CDR3 length: 11 residues. CDR3 amino acids: CASSLGYTQYF. The CDR3 coding sequence is TGTGCCAGCAGTTTAGGGTACACCCAGTACTTC. The variable domain in full, with the rest retrieved from reference TRBV28 and TRBJ2-5, is DVKVTQSSRYLVKRTGEKVFLECVQDMDHENMFWYRQDPGLGLRLIYFSYDVKMKEKGDIPEGYSVSREKKERFSLILESASTNQTSMYLCASSLGYTQYFGPGTRLLVL.

Only one count was recorded for this clone. The chain has TRBV29-1 and TRBJ2-1; 7 bases are shared with TRBD2. The germline CDR1 and CDR2 sequences are SQVTM and ANQGSEA. Trimming cost V 3 bases and J 6 bases; bases outside gene matches: 8. The CDR3 extends over 14 amino acids. The CDR3 region is CSVDKRDVINEQFF. CDR3 DNA: TGCAGCGTTGATAAGCGGGACGTCATCAATGAGCAGTTCTTC.